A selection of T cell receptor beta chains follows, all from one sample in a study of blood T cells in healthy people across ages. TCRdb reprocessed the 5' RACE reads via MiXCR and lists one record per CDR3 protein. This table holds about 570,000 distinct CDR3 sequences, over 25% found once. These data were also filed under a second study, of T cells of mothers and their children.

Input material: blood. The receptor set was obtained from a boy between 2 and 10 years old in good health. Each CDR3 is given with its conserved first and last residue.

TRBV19,CASRLRGAGNIQYF
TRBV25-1,CASSESRNRADTQYF
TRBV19,CASSILAGAEQFF
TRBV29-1,CSVGGSQETQYF
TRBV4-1,CASSQARGMGETQYF
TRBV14,CASSQVTRDIWYQETQYF
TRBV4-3,CASSQEGRVREKLFF
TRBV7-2,CASSATLVGEQYF
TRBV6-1,CASSRDRGNYEQYF
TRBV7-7,CASSPAQRGETQYF
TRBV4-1,CASSQQERNTGELFF
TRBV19,CASSIGTGVHGQPQHF
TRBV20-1,CSARAFWTRGGNEQSF
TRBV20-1,CSARTGYTGELFF
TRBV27,CASSYIAGVPVPYEQYF
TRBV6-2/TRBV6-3,CASTWTGNTEAFF
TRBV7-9,CASSLKTISDFFVEETQYF
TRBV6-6,CASSSRSDTEAFF
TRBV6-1,CASRPLAGGPRQETQYF
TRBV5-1,CASRMWPALDLEQYF
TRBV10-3,CAIKPPNYGYTF
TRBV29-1,CSVVSRVPEAFF